A selection of T cell receptor beta chains follows, all from one sample in a study of CD8+CD57+ T cells in acquired aplastic anemia. TCRdb used MiXCR to reprocess the reads, holding one entry per CDR3 protein. The repertoire includes 450,000 to 600,000 distinct CDR3 sequences, less than 35% of them detected once, and 0.82% sits in the top ten. The sample taken for sequencing was sorted CD4+, CD8+, or CD8+CD57+ T cells (not recorded which) from PBMCs. These receptors originate from a human donor with aplastic anemia. Each CDR3 is given with its conserved first and last residue. D genes are given only for firm matches. Clone size appears in some rows only: once, few, many, or a class for an expanded clone.

d_call	j_call	v_call	clone_size	cdr3_aa	cdr3_nt
NA	TRBJ2-7	TRBV7-3	many	CASSLMGTGNNGEQYF	TGTGCCAGCAGCTTAATGGGCACGGGCAATAACGGGGAGCAGTACTTC
NA	TRBJ1-5	TRBV25-1	few	CASRVQQAYSNQPQHF	TGTGCCAGCAGGGTACAACAGGCGTATAGCAATCAGCCCCAGCATTTT
TRBD1	TRBJ1-2	TRBV2	NA	CASRSPGQGFGYTF	TGTGCTAGCAGATCTCCGGGACAGGGTTTTGGCTACACCTTC
NA	TRBJ1-5	TRBV5-5	NA	CASSLAAGSNQPQHF	TGTGCCAGCAGCTTGGCTGCGGGAAGCAATCAGCCCCAGCATTTT
TRBD1	TRBJ2-7	TRBV6-1	NA	CASSEQATGPLFEQYF	TGTGCCAGCAGTGAGCAAGCGACAGGGCCGCTTTTTGAGCAGTACTTC
TRBD2	TRBJ2-2	TRBV12-5	NA	CASGLRSIAGAGTGELFF	TGTGCTAGTGGTTTGAGGTCAATAGCGGGGGCGGGCACCGGGGAGCTGTTTTTT
NA	TRBJ2-1	TRBV25-1	NA	CASSPHPGESYNEQFF	TGTGCCAGCTCACCACACCCCGGGGAATCCTACAATGAGCAGTTCTTC
NA	TRBJ2-3	TRBV19	many	CASSTGSDTQYF	TGTGCCAGTTCCACAGGGTCAGATACGCAGTATTTT
NA	TRBJ1-1	TRBV20-1	few	CSARSVSATEAFF	TGCAGTGCTAGATCGGTTTCCGCCACTGAAGCTTTCTTT
TRBD2	TRBJ2-1	TRBV11-1	few	CASSQFLAGVDEQFF	TGTGCCAGCAGTCAGTTTCTAGCGGGGGTAGATGAGCAGTTCTTC
NA	TRBJ2-3	TRBV25-1	NA	CASSQVVASGSGTQYF	TGTGCCAGCAGCCAAGTGGTCGCATCAGGGAGTGGTACGCAGTATTTT
NA	TRBJ1-1	TRBV7-2	many	CASSLLVGLNTEAFF	TGTGCCAGCAGCCTCCTGGTAGGGTTGAACACTGAAGCTTTCTTT
NA	TRBJ2-5	TRBV4-1	NA	CASSQGVSGSARYF	TGCGCCAGCAGCCAAGGGGTTTCTGGGTCAGCACGGTACTTC
NA	TRBJ1-5	TRBV19	NA	CASRRGGRGDEHF	TGTGCCAGTAGACGGGGGGGCAGAGGCGACGAGCATTTT
TRBD1	TRBJ1-5	TRBV20-1	many	CSAWGQGGNQPQHF	TGCAGTGCCTGGGGACAGGGCGGCAATCAGCCCCAGCATTTT
NA	TRBJ1-2	TRBV25-1	NA	CASTAGSRYGYTF	TGTGCCAGCACTGCCGGTTCACGCTATGGCTACACCTTC
NA	TRBJ1-1	TRBV7-3	many	CASGPGRNTEAFF	TGTGCCAGCGGACCGGGGAGAAACACTGAAGCTTTCTTT
TRBD2	TRBJ2-3	TRBV15	NA	CATSRGAGGITDTQYF	TGTGCCACCAGCAGAGGAGCGGGGGGGATCACAGATACGCAGTATTTT
NA	TRBJ1-5	TRBV3-1	NA	CASSQGLGNNQPQHF	TGTGCCAGCAGCCAAGGGTTGGGGAACAATCAGCCCCAGCATTTT
NA	TRBJ2-5	TRBV7-2	NA	CASSLGPQETQHF	TGTGCCAGCAGCTTGGGGCCCCAAGAGACCCAGCACTTC
NA	TRBJ1-3	TRBV6-1	few	CASSETWGGNTIYF	TGTGCCAGCAGTGAAACCTGGGGGGGAAACACCATATATTTT
TRBD1	TRBJ1-2	TRBV11-1	few	CASRKTPPGQGAYGYTF	TGTGCCAGCAGGAAAACACCGCCGGGACAGGGGGCCTATGGCTACACCTTC
NA	TRBJ2-1	TRBV10-3	NA	CASSEPVEQFF	TGTGCCAGCAGTGAACCTGTGGAGCAGTTCTTC
NA	TRBJ1-3	TRBV6-1	NA	CASSENISLSSGNTIYF	TGTGCCAGCAGTGAAAATATCAGTCTTTCTAGCGGAAACACCATATATTTT
TRBD2	TRBJ2-2	TRBV19	few	CASSMTSGYTGELFF	TGTGCCAGTAGTATGACTAGCGGATACACCGGGGAGCTGTTTTTT
NA	TRBJ1-2	TRBV2	many	CASRPGVHGYTF	TGTGCCAGCCGTCCGGGGGTCCATGGCTACACCTTC
NA	TRBJ1-2	TRBV2	many	CASKLKDWANYGYTF	TGTGCCAGCAAACTGAAGGACTGGGCTAACTATGGCTACACCTTC
TRBD1	TRBJ1-2	TRBV9	many	CASSLRDRESNYGYTF	TGTGCCAGCAGCCTCCGGGACAGGGAGTCTAACTATGGCTACACCTTC
NA	TRBJ2-5	TRBV10-1	few	CASSDGTSFGSTQYF	TGCGCCAGCAGTGATGGCACGTCCTTTGGGTCGACCCAGTACTTC
TRBD1	TRBJ2-6	TRBV11-1	few	CASSAGTGALRASGANVLTF	TGTGCCAGCAGCGCCGGGACAGGGGCCCTACGGGCCTCTGGGGCCAACGTCCTGACTTTC
TRBD1	TRBJ2-1	TRBV11-1	few	CASRLGGSSYNEQFF	TGTGCCAGCAGACTAGGGGGCAGCTCCTACAATGAGCAGTTCTTC
NA	TRBJ1-1	TRBV4-1	NA	CASSQALQVSPEAFF	NA